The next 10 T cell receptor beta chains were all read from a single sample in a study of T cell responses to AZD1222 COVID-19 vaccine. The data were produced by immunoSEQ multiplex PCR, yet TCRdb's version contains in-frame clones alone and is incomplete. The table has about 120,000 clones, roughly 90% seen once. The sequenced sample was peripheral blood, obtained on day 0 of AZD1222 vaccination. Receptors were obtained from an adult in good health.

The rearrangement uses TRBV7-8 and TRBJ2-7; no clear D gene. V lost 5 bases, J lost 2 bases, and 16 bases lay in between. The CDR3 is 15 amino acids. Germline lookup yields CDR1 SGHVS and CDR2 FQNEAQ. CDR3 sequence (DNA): TGTGCCAGCAGCCCCATCCTACACCCCGCCTACGAGCAGTACTTC. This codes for CASSPILHPAYEQYF.

The CDR3 nucleotides read TGCGCCAGCAGTGAGTCGTCCCTAACCTACAATGAGCAGTTCTTC. This sequence encodes CASSESSLTYNEQFF. V usage is TRBV10-1 and J usage is TRBJ2-1; D not resolved. Trimming took off 0 bases at V and 2 bases at J, with 8 bases between the two ends. The germline gives CDR1 WNHNN, CDR2 SYGVQD (reference sequence). The CDR3 is made up of 15 amino acids.

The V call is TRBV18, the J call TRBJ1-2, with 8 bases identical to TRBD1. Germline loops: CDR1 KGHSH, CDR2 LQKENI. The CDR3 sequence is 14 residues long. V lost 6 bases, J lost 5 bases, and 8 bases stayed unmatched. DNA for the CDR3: TGTGCCAGCTCGCGTGGACAGGGCGGATATGGCTACACCTTC. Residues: CASSRGQGGYGYTF.

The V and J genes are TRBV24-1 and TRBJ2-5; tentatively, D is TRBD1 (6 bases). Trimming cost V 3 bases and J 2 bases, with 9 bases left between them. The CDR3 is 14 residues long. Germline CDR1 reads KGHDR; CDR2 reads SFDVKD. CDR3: CATSDRTVQETQYF. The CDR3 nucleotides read TGTGCCACCAGTGATCGGACAGTTCAAGAGACCCAGTACTTC.

The CDR3 nucleotides are TGTGCCAGCTCACCAGAGGGTTACGAGCAGTACTTC. Its translation is CASSPEGYEQYF. The chain couples TRBV18 to TRBJ2-7; a weak D match, TRBD2 (5 bases). Germline-derived CDR1 and CDR2 are KGHSH and LQKENI. V lost 2 bases and J lost 4, with 6 bases in between. The CDR3 is made up of 12 amino acids.

The CDR3 loop is CATSRGPTQPQHF. CDR3 nucleotides: TGTGCCACCAGCAGGGGCCCAACCCAGCCCCAGCATTTT. The rearrangement joins TRBV24-1 to TRBJ1-5, with D perhaps TRBD1 (6 bases). CDR1 and CDR2 from the germline V gene are KGHDR and SFDVKD. Trimming removed 7 bases from V and 7 bases from J, with 13 bases in between. This CDR3 spans 13 amino acids.

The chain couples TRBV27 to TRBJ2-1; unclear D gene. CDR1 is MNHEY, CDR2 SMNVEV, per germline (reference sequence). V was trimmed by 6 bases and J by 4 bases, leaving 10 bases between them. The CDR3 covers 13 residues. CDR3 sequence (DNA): TGTGCCAGCAGGAACAAGGGATACAATGAGCAGTTCTTC. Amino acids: CASRNKGYNEQFF.

This chain's CDR3 is CASSVEGRHSPLHF. The CDR3 nucleotides read TGTGCCAGCAGCGTTGAAGGTCGACATTCACCCCTCCACTTT. The V and J genes are TRBV9 and TRBJ1-6; no definite D call. The CDR3 length is 14 residues. The V end lost 2 bases, the J end lost 8 bases, and 11 bases lay between the germline ends. The germline V gene has CDR1 SGDLS and CDR2 YYNGEE.

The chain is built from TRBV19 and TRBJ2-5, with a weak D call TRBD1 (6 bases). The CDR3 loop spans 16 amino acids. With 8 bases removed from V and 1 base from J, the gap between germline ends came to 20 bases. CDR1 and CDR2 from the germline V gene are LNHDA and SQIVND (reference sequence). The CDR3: CASSRRGRGGQETQYF. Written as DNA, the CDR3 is TGTGCCAGTTCCAGACGGGGCAGGGGTGGCCAAGAGACCCAGTACTTC.

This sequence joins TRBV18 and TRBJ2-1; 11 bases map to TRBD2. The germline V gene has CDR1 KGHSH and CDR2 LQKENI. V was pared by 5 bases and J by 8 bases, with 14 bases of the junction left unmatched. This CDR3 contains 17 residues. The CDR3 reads CASSLGTSGSGLDEQFF. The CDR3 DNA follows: TGTGCCAGCTCATTAGGGACTAGCGGCTCTGGCTTGGATGAGCAGTTCTTC.